These 27 T cell receptor beta chains share one sample of origin, sequenced in a study of blood T cells in healthy people across ages. Then a second PCR, running about 7 to 11 cycles, was carried out with a sample-barcoded 5' primer and a J-beta primer mix. TCRdb independently ran MiXCR on the 5' RACE reads; one entry per CDR3 protein. The table has over a million distinct CDR3 sequences, 35% to 45% seen once. Specimen: blood. The origin of the receptors is a woman between 18 and 29 years old in good health.

The chain combines TRBV6-5 with TRBJ2-3; D is perhaps TRBD2 (6 bases). This CDR3 is 17 amino acids long. CDR1 and CDR2 from the germline V gene are MNHEY and SVGAGI. Trimming pared 4 bases from V and 1 base from J, leaving 18 bases between. The DNA for the CDR3 is TGTGCCAGCAGTTCCCTCTCTGGAGGGTGGGGCACAGATACGCAGTATTTT. This translates into CASSSLSGGWGTDTQYF.

The J gene is TRBJ2-7, the V gene TRBV4-3; 13 bases fit TRBD2. CDR1 is LGHNA and CDR2 is YSLEER in the germline V gene. The CDR3 contains 16 residues. The J segment lost 4 bases and the V segment lost 1 base, leaving 4 bases of the junction unmatched. The CDR3 spells CASSQVGTSGIYEQYF. The CDR3 DNA follows: TGCGCCAGCAGCCAAGTTGGGACTAGCGGGATATACGAGCAGTACTTC.

The chain joins TRBV6-4 to TRBJ2-1, with a tentative D call TRBD2 (6 bases). Germline CDR1 MRHNA, CDR2 SNTAGT. There are 16 residues in the CDR3. Trimming removed 2 bases from V and 8 bases from J, with 19 bases in between. CDR3 sequence reads: CASSDLGGKTLDEQFF. In DNA, the CDR3 is TGTGCCAGCAGTGACCTCGGGGGAAAGACACTGGATGAGCAGTTCTTC.

This sequence joins TRBV28 and TRBJ2-1; 11 nucleotides match TRBD2. Germline V gene lookup returns CDR1 MDHEN and CDR2 SYDVKM. V dropped 6 bases and J dropped 5; count of bases not matched to a gene: 3. The CDR3 runs 14 residues. This CDR3 is CASRRGLADNEQFF. The CDR3 coding sequence is TGTGCCAGCAGGCGGGGACTAGCGGACAATGAGCAGTTCTTC.

The V and J genes are TRBV29-1 and TRBJ2-1; the D gene is possibly TRBD1 (7 bases). Trimming removed 7 bases from V and 3 bases from J, with 13 bases in between. The length of the CDR3 is 13 residues. Germline CDR1 SQVTM, CDR2 ANQGSEA. The CDR3 protein is CSAAGQNYNEQFF. CDR3 nucleotides: TGCAGCGCCGCGGGACAGAACTACAATGAGCAGTTCTTC.

The chain combines TRBV27 with TRBJ1-2; maybe TRBD1 (6 bases). CDR1 is MNHEY, CDR2 SMNVEV, per germline (reference sequence). The CDR3 spans 16 residues. V shed 6 bases and J shed 2 bases, with 19 bases lying between them. The CDR3 DNA follows: TGTGCCAGCAGCCGAGAAGTAACTAGGGGGAACTATGGCTACACCTTC. Amino acids: CASSREVTRGNYGYTF.

V gene TRBV15 combines with J gene TRBJ2-3; D gene uncertain. Trimming removed 5 bases from V and 10 bases from J, with 19 bases in between. The CDR3 is made up of 14 amino acids. The germline V gene encodes CDR1 LNHNV and CDR2 YYDKDF (reference sequence). The CDR3 DNA is TGTGCCACCAGCCGTTGGTTAGGCGGAGAGCCGCAGTATTTT. Translation: CATSRWLGGEPQYF.

The rearrangement joins TRBV27 to TRBJ2-4, with TRBD1 matching 9 bases. Germline loops: CDR1 MNHEY, CDR2 SMNVEV (reference sequence). The CDR3 sequence is 14 residues long. The trim removed 5 bases at V and 9 bases at J, leaving 8 bases unmatched. CDR3 in amino acids: CASSLDRGLGIQYF. The DNA of the CDR3 is TGTGCCAGCAGTCTGGACAGGGGTTTGGGCATTCAGTACTTC.

The chain combines TRBV9 with TRBJ2-7, with D unresolved. Germline V CDR1 and CDR2: SGDLS, YYNGEE. V was trimmed by 2 bases and J by 1 base, leaving 7 bases between them. This CDR3 spans 13 amino acids. The CDR3 sequence: CASSVAESYEQYF. The CDR3 DNA sequence: TGTGCCAGCAGCGTCGCAGAATCCTACGAGCAGTACTTC.

The J gene is TRBJ2-3, the V gene TRBV28; TRBD2 is a possible D gene (5 bases). Deletions cut 7 bases from V and 7 bases from J, with 12 bases between. The germline CDR1 and CDR2 sequences are MDHEN and SYDVKM. This CDR3 spans 12 amino acids. In DNA form, the CDR3 reads TGTGCCAGCAACTCGGACTCTTATACGCAGTATTTT. The encoded protein is CASNSDSYTQYF.

The V and J genes are TRBV12-3 or TRBV12-4 and TRBJ2-1; D perhaps matches TRBD1 (6 bases). The CDR3 is 15 residues long. Trimming removed 4 bases from V and 2 bases from J, with 12 bases in between. This CDR3 is CASSSHRATYNEQFF. CDR3 nucleotides: TGTGCCAGCAGTTCCCACAGGGCTACCTACAATGAGCAGTTCTTC.

Remarks on this clonotype: This could be a read error, since a much larger clone is one nucleotide away. This chain joins TRBV29-1 and TRBJ2-5; 7 bases align to TRBD2. Germline V CDR1 and CDR2: SQVTM, ANQGSEA. CDR3 length: 13 residues. CDR3 bases: TGCAGCGTCCGAGCTAGCGGCCAAGAGACCCGGTACTTC. It encodes CSVRASGQETRYF. Based on the CDR3 plus reference TRBV29-1 and TRBJ2-5, the full variable domain is SAVISQKPSRDICQRGTSLTIQCQVDSQVTMMFWYRQQPGQSLTLIATANQGSEATYESGFVIDKFPISRPNLTFSTLTVSNMSPEDSSIYLCSVRASGQETRYFGPGTRLLVL.

Worth noting for this clonotype: A clone one base away is much larger, so this may be a read error. This rearrangement joins TRBV7-9 to TRBJ2-4, with a weak D call TRBD2 (7 bases). The better agreement between TRBJ2-7 and the DNA end casts doubt on the J call. This CDR3 comprises 15 residues. Germline loops: CDR1 SEHNR, CDR2 FQNEAQ (reference sequence). The DNA of the CDR3 is TGTGTCAGCAGCTTAGGAGGGGGGGCCATCTACGAGCAGTACTTC. It is translated as CVSSLGGGAIYEQYF.

As to this clonotype: This may be a read error: a much more frequent sequence differs by one nucleotide. The J gene is TRBJ2-4, the V gene TRBV27; D is uncertain. The germline V gene encodes CDR1 MNHEY and CDR2 SMNVEV (reference sequence). This CDR3 has 13 amino acids. V was trimmed by 10 bases and J by 6 bases, leaving 16 bases between them. The CDR3 sequence: CATSLGRLNIQYF. Here the CDR3 DNA reads TGTGCCACCTCATTAGGCCGATTAAACATTCAGTACTTC.

Note on this clonotype: An end of the junction does not agree with germline; a read error may underlie this. The chain is built from TRBV5-1 and TRBJ2-1, with D unresolved. The germline CDR1 and CDR2 sequences are SGHRS and YFSETQ. The CDR3 is 11 amino acids. The CDR3 is CAGSFRDEQFF. The CDR3 bases are TGCGCCGGCAGCTTTCGGGATGAGCAGTTCTTC.

This clonotype was observed a handful of times. The V call is TRBV11-2, the J call TRBJ2-5; 7 positions match TRBD2. The CDR3 length is 16 residues. In germline, CDR1 is SGHAT, CDR2 FQNNGV. V was clipped by 4 bases and J by 5 bases; unmatched bases: 13. The CDR3 DNA is TGTGCCAGCAGCTCTAGACGGGGGGTTTTAGAGGAGACCCAGTACTTC. Translated, it gives CASSSRRGVLEETQYF.

This chain uses TRBV20-1 with TRBJ2-1; D call uncertain. Germline V gene lookup returns CDR1 DFQATT and CDR2 SNEGSKA (reference sequence). Deletions cut 2 bases from V and 0 bases from J, with 11 bases between. CDR3 size: 15 residues. CDR3 amino acids: CSARQVLSSYNEQFF. CDR3 in DNA: TGCAGTGCTAGACAGGTTTTAAGCTCCTACAATGAGCAGTTCTTC.

The chain combines TRBV4-1 with TRBJ1-1, with D possibly being TRBD1 (5 bases). CDR1 and CDR2 (germline): MGHRA, YSYEKL. This CDR3 is 15 amino acids long. The V and J ends lost 2 bases and 2 bases respectively, with 12 bases between them. CDR3 residues: CASSQRDGENTEAFF. Here the CDR3 DNA reads TGCGCCAGCAGCCAACGGGACGGTGAAAACACTGAAGCTTTCTTT.

This clonotype came up a few times. The chain carries TRBV16 and TRBJ2-3, with D maybe TRBD1 (5 bases). Germline CDR1 reads KGHSY; CDR2 reads FQNENV. Trimming stripped 4 bases from V and 0 bases from J, with 14 bases between. The CDR3 runs to 16 residues. The CDR3 reads CASSPLTATSTDTQYF. The CDR3 DNA follows: TGTGCCAGCAGCCCCTTGACAGCAACTAGCACAGATACGCAGTATTTT.

The chain recombines TRBV12-3 or TRBV12-4 with TRBJ2-1, with 8 bases matching TRBD1. The CDR3 is 14 residues long. Trimming at V came to 6 bases and at J to 5 bases, leaving 6 bases not matched to a gene. The CDR3: CASRGQGLNNEQFF. In nucleotides, the CDR3 is TGTGCCAGCAGAGGACAGGGTCTCAACAATGAGCAGTTCTTC.

The CDR3 DNA reads as TGTGCCAGCAGCCGATTCCGGGAGAACACTGAAGCTTTCTTT. Its protein is CASSRFRENTEAFF. The chain employs TRBV5-5 and TRBJ1-1, with no clear D. The CDR3 has 14 amino acids. Trimming took 4 bases from V and 1 from J, leaving 11 bases between them. In germline, CDR1 is SGHKS, CDR2 YYEKEE (reference sequence).

This chain links TRBV7-9 with TRBJ2-1; 7 nucleotides match TRBD2. V lost 5 bases and J lost 3; bases outside the gene matches: 13. The CDR3 spans 17 residues. CDR1 and CDR2 (germline): SEHNR, FQNEAQ (reference sequence). The DNA of the CDR3 is TGTGCCAGCAGCGGTGGAGGTGTGCGGGGGAGCTACAATGAGCAGTTCTTC. This codes for CASSGGGVRGSYNEQFF.

This chain links TRBV5-6 with TRBJ2-1; D may be TRBD2 (6 bases). This CDR3 has 15 amino acids. Trimming removed 5 bases from V and 1 base from J, with 13 bases in between. Germline loops: CDR1 SGHDT, CDR2 YYEEEE. The CDR3 sequence is CASSVLAVSYNEQFF. In DNA form, the CDR3 reads TGTGCCAGCAGTGTCTTAGCGGTATCCTACAATGAGCAGTTCTTC.

J is TRBJ1-4 and V is TRBV30; weak D call: TRBD1 (6 bases). Germline lookup yields CDR1 GTSNPN and CDR2 SVGIG (reference sequence). The CDR3 is 14 residues long. Trimming removed 3 bases from V and 14 bases from J, with 22 bases in between. CDR3 sequence reads: CAWSSLAGGRGLFF. The CDR3 DNA follows: TGTGCCTGGAGCAGTCTCGCGGGGGGTAGGGGGCTGTTTTTT.

The chain couples TRBV9 to TRBJ2-7; D may be TRBD1 (6 bases). This CDR3 contains 15 residues. Germline values: CDR1 SGDLS, CDR2 YYNGEE. The ends were cut back, 2 bases at V and 1 base at J, with 13 bases in the middle. The CDR3 region has the DNA TGTGCCAGCAGCGTGGGGGCGGATTCTTCCTACGAGCAGTACTTC. It yields the protein CASSVGADSSYEQYF.

The CDR3 spells CASSLFPGAPYEQYF. CDR3 DNA: TGTGCCAGCAGCTTATTTCCAGGGGCGCCCTACGAGCAGTACTTC. J is TRBJ2-7 and V is TRBV11-2; possible D gene TRBD1, 6 bases. Germline CDR1 reads SGHAT; CDR2 reads FQNNGV. V lost 2 bases, J lost 2 bases, and 13 bases lay in between. The CDR3 runs to 15 residues.

Only a few counts were recorded for this clonotype. The chain combines TRBV12-3 or TRBV12-4 with TRBJ2-4; tentatively, D is TRBD2 (6 bases). The J call may not be correct, given that the DNA end is closer to TRBJ2-7. The CDR3 totals 15 residues. CDR3 region: CASSLRDGGSGEQYF. CDR3 sequence (DNA): TGTGCCAGCAGTTTACGGGATGGAGGGAGCGGCGAGCAGTACTTC.